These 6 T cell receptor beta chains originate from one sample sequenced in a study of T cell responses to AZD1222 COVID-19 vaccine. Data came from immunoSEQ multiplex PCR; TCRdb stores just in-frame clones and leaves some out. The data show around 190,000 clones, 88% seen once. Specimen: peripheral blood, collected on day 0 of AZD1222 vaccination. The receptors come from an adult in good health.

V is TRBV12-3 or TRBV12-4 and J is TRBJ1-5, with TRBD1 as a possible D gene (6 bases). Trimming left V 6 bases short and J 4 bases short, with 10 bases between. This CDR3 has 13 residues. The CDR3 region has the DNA TGTGCCAGCAGCAACAGGGAGAATCAGCCCCAGCATTTT. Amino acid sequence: CASSNRENQPQHF.

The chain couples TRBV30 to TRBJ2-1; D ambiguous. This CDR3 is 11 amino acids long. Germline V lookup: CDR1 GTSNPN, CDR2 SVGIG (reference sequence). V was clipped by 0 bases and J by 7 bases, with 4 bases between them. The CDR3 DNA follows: TGTGCCTGGAGTGTCCGGAATGAGCAGTTCTTC. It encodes CAWSVRNEQFF. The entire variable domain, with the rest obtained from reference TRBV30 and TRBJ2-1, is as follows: SQTIHQWPATLVQPVGSPLSLECTVEGTSNPNLYWYRQAAGRGLQLLFYSVGIGQISSEVPQNLSASRPQDRQFILSSKKLLLSDSGFYLCAWSVRNEQFFGPGTRLTVL.

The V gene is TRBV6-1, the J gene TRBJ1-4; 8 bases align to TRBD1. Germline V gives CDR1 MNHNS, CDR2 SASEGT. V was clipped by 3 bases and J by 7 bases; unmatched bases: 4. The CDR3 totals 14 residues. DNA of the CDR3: TGTGCCAGCAGTGATCCAGGACAGGGTGAAAAACTGTTTTTT. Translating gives CASSDPGQGEKLFF.

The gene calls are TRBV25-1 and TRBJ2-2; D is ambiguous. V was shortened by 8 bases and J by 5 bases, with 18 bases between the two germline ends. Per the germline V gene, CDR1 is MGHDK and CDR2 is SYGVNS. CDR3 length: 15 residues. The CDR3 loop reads CASGDRPVRTGELFF. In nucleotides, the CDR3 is TGTGCCAGCGGAGATAGACCGGTTCGAACCGGGGAGCTGTTTTTT.

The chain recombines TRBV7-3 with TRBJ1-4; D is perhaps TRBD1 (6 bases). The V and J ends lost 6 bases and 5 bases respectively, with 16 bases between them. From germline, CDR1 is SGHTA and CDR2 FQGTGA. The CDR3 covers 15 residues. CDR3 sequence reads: CASSSNRAPNEKLFF. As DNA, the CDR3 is TGTGCCAGCAGTTCAAACAGGGCCCCAAATGAAAAACTGTTTTTT.

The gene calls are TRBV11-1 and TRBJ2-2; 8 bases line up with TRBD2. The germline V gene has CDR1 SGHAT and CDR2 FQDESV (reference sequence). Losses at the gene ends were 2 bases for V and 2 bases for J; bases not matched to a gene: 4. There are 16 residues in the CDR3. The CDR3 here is CASSLPGGANTGELFF. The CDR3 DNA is TGTGCCAGCAGCTTACCGGGAGGGGCTAACACCGGGGAGCTGTTTTTT.